This is a list of T cell receptor beta chains from one sample in a study of identical twins. In TCRdb, the 5' RACE reads were re-called with MiXCR into one record per CDR3 protein. The sample includes 350,000 to 450,000 distinct CDR3 sequences, approximately 18% seen only once; the top ten take roughly an eighth. Sequenced sample: naive T cells sorted from blood. The receptors here all came from a man aged 50-59 years in good health. Each CDR3 is given with its conserved first and last residue. Fields, in order: V gene, CDR3 length, J gene, CDR3 protein.

TRBV6-1	14	TRBJ2-3	CASRPPGGTDTQYF
TRBV7-6	16	TRBJ2-3	CASSRTSGYSTDTQYF
TRBV7-3	13	TRBJ1-5	CASSVEGGQPQHF
TRBV20-1	14	TRBJ1-6	CSARDTGALSPLHF
TRBV21-1	16	TRBJ2-7	CASSKDGTRSSYEQYF
TRBV12-3/TRBV12-4	14	TRBJ2-1	CASSLVQGGNEQFF
TRBV11-3	13	TRBJ2-2	CASSLEERGELFF
TRBV9	14	TRBJ2-7	CASSSGTGHYEQYF
TRBV7-9	15	TRBJ1-2	CASIEGRFPRYGYTF
TRBV7-2	16	TRBJ2-7	CASSPDLISVVHEQYF
TRBV4-2	14	TRBJ2-1	CASSHDRDYNEQFF
TRBV7-3	15	TRBJ2-3	CASSLRHSYTDTQYF
TRBV20-1	15	TRBJ1-1	CSATGAARRNTEAFF
TRBV10-3	16	TRBJ1-6	CAISESAATYNSPLHF
TRBV20-1	12	TRBJ2-5	CSAKGPQETQYF
TRBV14	15	TRBJ2-3	CASSQVGPGRDTQYF
TRBV20-1	17	TRBJ2-2	CSAREGRGQQNTGELFF
TRBV18	15	TRBJ2-6	CASSALEVGANVLTF
TRBV6-2/TRBV6-3	14	TRBJ2-7	CASRLTGGPLEQYF
TRBV20-1	15	TRBJ2-1	CSARDTAGVYNEQFF
TRBV4-3	18	TRBJ2-3	CASSQGSGRPKTTDTQYF
TRBV5-1	15	TRBJ2-1	CASSQGPGRRNEQFF